This T cell receptor (beta chain) was recovered during a study of CD8+ T cells in alopecia areata. Sequencing templates came from extracted RNA that was reverse transcribed into cDNA. Profiled with immunoSEQ multiplex PCR; TCRdb holds only in-frame clones, not every one. This table has 130,000 to 150,000 clones, approximately 65% appearing once. As concerns this clone: The antigen remains unidentified.

Study-wide results and limits: Among the cells sequenced in scalp samples are also the resident alphabeta T cells of normal skin. Shared TCR sequences were less clear between patients than in mice, possibly partly from HLA diversity. Elevated clonality characterized lesional scalp relative to normal scalp, particularly in alopecia totalis/universalis.

The CDR3 length is 15 residues. The V and J ends lost 2 bases and 6 bases respectively, with 14 bases between them. CDR1 and CDR2 from the germline V gene are SGHAT and FQNNGV. Researchers picked out CD4+ and CD8+ T cells from PBMCs by sorting. Sequenced input: CD8+ T cells sorted from blood. The sequence derives from a human donor in good health. The chain links TRBV11-2 to TRBJ2-1; a weak D match, TRBD2 (6 bases). This CDR3 reads CASSLLSGAGNEQFF. The CDR3 bases are TGTGCCAGCAGCTTATTATCGGGAGCAGGCAATGAGCAGTTCTTC.